The 10 T cell receptor beta chains in this list originate from one sample, sequenced in a study of beta chain features in type 1 diabetes. Isolated RNA was reverse transcribed in full, so expressed TCRB transcripts were sequenced. Profiling relied on immunoSEQ multiplex PCR, and the TCRdb table lists in-frame clones only, not all of them. This repertoire shows about 340,000 clones, around 8.5% found once; its top ten account for about 1%. What these receptors recognize is not known. Study results and caveats: Shortening of TCRB CDR3s, moderate but significant, appeared in all four CD4+ subsets of Type 1 diabetes patients.

Sequencing used central memory CD4+ T cells from blood. These receptors came from a man under 40 with type 1 diabetes.

This chain uses TRBV30 with TRBJ1-1, with TRBD1 matching over 7 bases. There are 13 residues in the CDR3. Trimming at V came to 4 bases and at J to 6 bases, leaving 8 bases not matched to a gene. Germline CDR1 is GTSNPN and CDR2 is SVGIG (reference sequence). The CDR3 coding sequence is TGTGCCTGGAACCTACAGGGGAGCGCTGAAGCTTTCTTT. This sequence encodes CAWNLQGSAEAFF.

On this clone: The same CDR3 also results from other DNA sequences found in this sample. This rearrangement joins TRBV29-1 to TRBJ1-2, with D unclear. Germline V gene sequence: CDR1 SQVTM, CDR2 ANQGSEA. With 3 bases removed from V and 2 bases from J, the gap between germline ends came to 4 bases. This CDR3 has 11 amino acids. In DNA, the CDR3 is TGCAGCGTTGAGGAAAACTATGGCTACACCTTC. Amino acid sequence: CSVEENYGYTF.

The J gene is TRBJ2-3, the V gene TRBV7-2; unclear D gene. Deletions cut 2 bases from V and 7 bases from J, with 13 bases between. The CDR3 has 14 amino acids. Germline CDR1 and CDR2: SGHTA and FQGNSA. The CDR3 sequence is CASSLSVMVNTQYF. CDR3 bases: TGTGCCAGCAGCTTAAGTGTCATGGTCAATACGCAGTATTTT.

This clone was picked up a small number of times. CDR3 DNA sequence: TGCGCCAGCAGCCAAGCTCCGGGAGCCGGGGAGCTGTTTTTT. Its translation: CASSQAPGAGELFF. This chain joins TRBV4-3 and TRBJ2-2; D is possibly TRBD2 (6 bases). V was clipped by 1 base and J by 6 bases, with 9 bases between them. The CDR3 loop spans 14 amino acids. Germline loops: CDR1 LGHNA, CDR2 YSLEER.

This clone was seen many times. The sample contains more than one DNA sequence encoding this CDR3. The chain uses TRBV18 and TRBJ1-1; D unresolved. CDR1 is KGHSH, CDR2 LQKENI, per germline. Trimming shortened V by 0 bases and J by 2 bases, and 7 bases separated the two germline ends. The CDR3 totals 14 residues. CDR3 sequence (DNA): TGTGCCAGCTCACCACCGCGGGGTAACACTGAAGCTTTCTTT. The encoded protein is CASSPPRGNTEAFF.

The CDR3 sequence is CASSGEGQGVSYGYTF. The CDR3 DNA is TGTGCCAGCAGCGGGGAGGGACAGGGAGTATCCTATGGCTACACCTTC. J is TRBJ1-2 and V is TRBV5-6; 9 nucleotides line up with TRBD1. Germline assignment: CDR1 SGHDT and CDR2 YYEEEE. V gave up 4 bases and J gave up 4 bases; unmatched junction bases: 11. CDR3 length: 16 residues.

There are a few counts of this clone. The chain uses TRBV7-6 and TRBJ2-4; D remains ambiguous. V lost 5 bases, J lost 13 bases, and 21 bases lay in between. The CDR3 has 14 residues. Germline V lookup: CDR1 SGHVS, CDR2 FNYEAQ. CDR3 coding DNA: TGTGCCAGCAGCCCCGTAGGTGGGCAAGGGCAACAGTACTTC. Translated, it gives CASSPVGGQGQQYF.

This clone was found a few times. The chain is built from TRBV20-1 and TRBJ1-2, with 7 bases aligning to TRBD1. The V gene end was trimmed by 7 bases and the J gene end by 7 bases; junction bases not matched to a gene: 6. Germline-derived CDR1 and CDR2 are DFQATT and SNEGSKA (reference sequence). The length of the CDR3 is 11 residues. The DNA for the CDR3 is TGCAGTGACGACAGGGTTGGTGGCTACACCTTC. It translates to CSDDRVGGYTF.

This clone has a count of ten or more. The rearrangement joins TRBV28 to TRBJ2-3; 9 positions match TRBD2. The CDR3 is 15 residues long. Per germline, CDR1 MDHEN and CDR2 SYDVKM. Unmatched junction bases numbered 11, after V lost 2 bases and J lost 11 bases. Here the CDR3 DNA reads TGTGCCAGCAGTTTACTTAGCGGGGGAGTCTCGCGGCAGTATTTT. Amino acid sequence: CASSLLSGGVSRQYF.

The V gene is TRBV7-9, the J gene TRBJ2-3; no clear D gene. The CDR3 covers 12 residues. V was pared by 3 bases and J by 6 bases, with 7 bases between. Germline V gene sequence: CDR1 SEHNR, CDR2 FQNEAQ (reference sequence). The CDR3 DNA is TGTGCCAGCAGCTTGGGATGGGATACGCAGTATTTT. It codes for CASSLGWDTQYF.